These 23 T cell receptor beta chains were sequenced from one sample in a study of blood T cells in healthy people across ages. For the second PCR, which ran for roughly 7 to 11 cycles, a sample-barcoded 5' primer and a J-beta primer mix were used. TCRdb re-called the 5' RACE reads through MiXCR, storing one row per CDR3 protein. The sample lists about 1,400,000 distinct CDR3 sequences, 42% occurring once. Sequenced input: blood. These receptors originate from a woman aged 18-29 years in good health.

The CDR3 sequence is CASSFAGQGYNEQFF. The CDR3 DNA sequence: TGTGCCAGCAGTTTCGCGGGACAGGGCTACAATGAGCAGTTCTTC. V is TRBV12-3 or TRBV12-4 and J is TRBJ2-1; TRBD1 aligns across 9 bases. CDR3 size: 15 residues. The V and J ends lost 3 bases and 3 bases, in that order; junction bases with no gene match: 3.

This chain uses TRBV15 with TRBJ2-5, with no clear D. The J call may be in error: the DNA end matches TRBJ2-7 better. CDR3 length: 13 residues. The germline gives CDR1 LNHNV, CDR2 YYDKDF (reference sequence). The CDR3 region has the DNA TGTGCCACCAGCCGAGGCCTCGAGTACGAGCAGTACTTC. Its protein product is CATSRGLEYEQYF.

The CDR3 DNA sequence: TGCGCCAGCAGCCTGACTAGCGGGGAAACTAGCACAGATACGCAGTATTTT. This codes for CASSLTSGETSTDTQYF. This chain uses TRBV4-1 with TRBJ2-3; 11 positions agree with TRBD2. The germline gives CDR1 MGHRA, CDR2 YSYEKL. The CDR3 spans 17 residues. The V and J ends lost 4 bases and 0 bases, in that order; junction bases with no gene match: 6.

The rearrangement links TRBV19 to TRBJ1-1; a possible D gene is TRBD1 (6 bases). Trimming cost V 9 bases and J 1 base, with 18 bases left between them. The CDR3 loop spans 15 amino acids. Germline V gives CDR1 LNHDA, CDR2 SQIVND (reference sequence). DNA of the CDR3: TGTGCCAGCCTTACCGCCTACAGGGAGAACACTGAAGCTTTCTTT. Protein: CASLTAYRENTEAFF.

This rearrangement joins TRBV28 to TRBJ2-3; TRBD2 might be the D (5 bases). Germline-derived CDR1 and CDR2 are MDHEN and SYDVKM. Trimming stripped 4 bases from V and 0 bases from J, with 14 bases between. This CDR3 comprises 16 residues. The CDR3 loop reads CASSSPRGSSTDTQYF. CDR3 sequence (DNA): TGTGCCAGCAGTTCCCCCCGGGGTTCTAGCACAGATACGCAGTATTTT.

This sequence joins TRBV27 and TRBJ1-2; D gene unclear. Per germline, CDR1 MNHEY and CDR2 SMNVEV (reference sequence). Trimming took 0 bases from V and 4 from J, leaving 12 bases between them. The CDR3 is 15 residues long. DNA of the CDR3: TGTGCCAGCAGTTTATCCCCATCCACGGGCTATGGCTACACCTTC. Translation gives CASSLSPSTGYGYTF.

This chain links TRBV10-3 with TRBJ2-1, with a possible D match to TRBD1 (6 bases). The CDR3 is 13 residues long. Germline CDR1 is ENHRY and CDR2 is SYGVKD. V was cut by 6 bases and J by 5 bases, with 11 bases left in between. As DNA, the CDR3 is TGTGCCATCAGGGGGACACACGACAATGAGCAGTTCTTC. It encodes CAIRGTHDNEQFF.

The CDR3 nucleotides read TGCAGTGCTCCGACTAGCGGGAGATACGAGCAGTACTTC. It yields the protein CSAPTSGRYEQYF. The J gene is TRBJ2-7, the V gene TRBV20-1; TRBD2 matches at 12 bases. Losses at the gene ends were 5 bases for V and 4 bases for J; bases not matched to a gene: 3. CDR1 and CDR2 from the germline V gene are DFQATT and SNEGSKA (reference sequence). The CDR3 sequence is 13 residues long.

The chain has TRBV7-2 and TRBJ2-2, with D perhaps TRBD2 (6 bases). In germline, CDR1 is SGHTA, CDR2 FQGNSA. The CDR3 sequence is 15 residues long. V lost 6 bases and J lost 4, with 15 bases in between. CDR3 sequence reads: CASRSGRRGTGELFF. CDR3 DNA: TGTGCCAGCAGATCTGGACGGCGGGGCACCGGGGAGCTGTTTTTT. Together with reference TRBV7-2 and TRBJ2-2, the CDR3 gives the full variable domain: GAGVSQSPSNKVTEKGKDVELRCDPISGHTALYWYRQSLGQGLEFLIYFQGNSAPDKSGLPSDRFSAERTGGSVSTLTIQRTQQEDSAVYLCASRSGRRGTGELFFGEGSRLTVL.

This clonotype was counted once. The J gene is TRBJ2-5, the V gene TRBV3-1; D is ambiguous. Trimming stripped 1 base from V and 4 bases from J, with 10 bases between. CDR1 and CDR2 from the germline V gene are LGHDT and YNNKEL (reference sequence). This CDR3 region has 14 residues. The CDR3 region has the DNA TGTGCCAGCAGCCAAGTTAGTAGTGGAGAGACCCAGTACTTC. Its protein product is CASSQVSSGETQYF.

This clonotype was observed a few times. The chain joins TRBV7-9 to TRBJ2-7, with 7 bases aligning to TRBD1. V lost 5 bases, J lost 2 bases, and 9 bases stayed unmatched. This CDR3 comprises 15 residues. Per the germline V gene, CDR1 is SEHNR and CDR2 is FQNEAQ (reference sequence). The CDR3, as DNA: TGTGCCAGCAGCGGGGGAGACAGGGTTGCCTACGAGCAGTACTTC. Amino acid sequence: CASSGGDRVAYEQYF.

The chain couples TRBV12-3 or TRBV12-4 to TRBJ2-3; 8 bases agree with TRBD2. V was clipped by 4 bases and J by 2 bases; unmatched bases: 11. This CDR3 region has 17 residues. CDR3 coding DNA: TGTGCCAGCAGTTCGGGGAGCACTAGCGGTCTCACAGATACGCAGTATTTT. Protein sequence: CASSSGSTSGLTDTQYF.

The rearrangement joins TRBV5-1 to TRBJ2-3; no clear D. The CDR3 loop spans 14 amino acids. Deletions cut 4 bases from V and 3 bases from J, with 12 bases between. Germline CDR1 reads SGHRS; CDR2 reads YFSETQ. In DNA form, the CDR3 reads TGCGCCAGCAGCCCCGCCCTATCTACAGATACGCAGTATTTT. Translation gives CASSPALSTDTQYF.

Only a few counts were recorded for this clonotype. The V call is TRBV30, the J call TRBJ2-1; D remains ambiguous. In germline, CDR1 is GTSNPN, CDR2 SVGIG (reference sequence). V lost 5 bases and J 0 bases, leaving 11 bases between the germline ends. This CDR3 is built from 14 residues. Written as DNA, the CDR3 is TGTGCCTGGGATTCGGTGAGCTCCTACAATGAGCAGTTCTTC. Translating it yields CAWDSVSSYNEQFF.

This clonotype came up a few times. V and J are TRBV6-5 and TRBJ2-1; TRBD2 aligns across 8 bases. V gave up 5 bases and J gave up 5 bases; unmatched junction bases: 14. This CDR3 is 17 amino acids long. The germline V gene has CDR1 MNHEY and CDR2 SVGAGI. The CDR3: CASSTGQPGGLHNEQFF. As DNA, the CDR3 is TGTGCCAGCAGTACTGGCCAACCGGGAGGGCTCCACAATGAGCAGTTCTTC.

The chain has TRBV7-2 and TRBJ2-2; D is uncertain. The germline CDR1 and CDR2 sequences are SGHTA and FQGNSA. This CDR3 comprises 13 residues. The ends were cut back, 2 bases at V and 6 bases at J, with 7 bases in the middle. CDR3 region: CASSLQRPGELFF. The CDR3 nucleotides are TGTGCCAGCAGCTTACAAAGACCCGGGGAGCTGTTTTTT.

This chain joins TRBV7-6 and TRBJ2-1; tentatively, D is TRBD2 (6 bases). The germline gives CDR1 SGHVS, CDR2 FNYEAQ. V dropped 5 bases and J dropped 8 bases, with 16 bases sitting between them. The CDR3 is 14 residues long. CDR3 region: CASSVGTGLDEQFF. As DNA, the CDR3 is TGTGCCAGCAGCGTAGGGACTGGCCTCGATGAGCAGTTCTTC.

The V and J genes are TRBV2 and TRBJ2-5, with D perhaps assigned TRBD1 or TRBD2 (5 bases each). Per germline, CDR1 SNHLY and CDR2 FYNNEI. The CDR3 length is 13 residues. V was shortened by 4 bases and J by 5 bases, with 11 bases between the two germline ends. CDR3 loop: CASSGRRDETQYF. DNA for the CDR3: TGTGCCAGCAGTGGACGTCGGGACGAGACCCAGTACTTC.

The rearrangement uses TRBV10-2 and TRBJ2-1, with 8 bases matching TRBD2. This CDR3 comprises 15 residues. With 7 bases clipped from V and 5 bases from J, the junction kept 10 bases outside the gene matches. Germline CDR1 and CDR2: WSHSY and SAAADI. The CDR3 region is CASIRAGVTHNEQFF. The CDR3 DNA reads TGCGCCAGCATCCGAGCGGGGGTAACTCACAATGAGCAGTTCTTC.

V and J are TRBV5-1 and TRBJ2-7; possibly TRBD2 for D (5 bases). Trimming stripped 4 bases from V and 6 bases from J, with 17 bases between. The CDR3 extends over 14 amino acids. Germline V lookup: CDR1 SGHRS, CDR2 YFSETQ. The CDR3 here is CASSVDLSLGEQYF. The CDR3 coding sequence is TGCGCCAGCAGCGTGGACTTGTCCCTGGGCGAGCAGTACTTC.

J is TRBJ2-2 and V is TRBV29-1; TRBD1 agrees at 7 bases. The CDR3 has 13 residues. The germline V gene encodes CDR1 SQVTM and CDR2 ANQGSEA. Trimming at V came to 7 bases and at J to 0 bases, leaving 2 bases not matched to a gene. The CDR3 DNA reads as TGCAGCGGGGGACAGTCGAACACCGGGGAGCTGTTTTTT. Its protein product is CSGGQSNTGELFF.

The chain uses TRBV7-2 and TRBJ2-7; D remains unclear. The end of the DNA is better explained by TRBJ2-5, so the J call may be wrong. This CDR3 comprises 14 residues. Germline CDR1 is SGHTA and CDR2 is FQGNSA. CDR3 sequence: CASSSQDGSKTQYF. The CDR3 DNA sequence: TGTGCCAGCAGCTCTCAGGACGGCAGTAAGACCCAGTACTTC.

This clonotype turned up a few times. The gene calls are TRBV20-1 and TRBJ2-3; the match to TRBD2 covers 12 bases. The J segment lost 6 bases and the V segment lost 4 bases, leaving 8 bases of the junction unmatched. The germline V gene encodes CDR1 DFQATT and CDR2 SNEGSKA (reference sequence). This CDR3 comprises 15 residues. CDR3 protein: CSAKGLAGSSDTQYF. CDR3 DNA sequence: TGCAGTGCTAAAGGACTAGCGGGATCTAGTGATACGCAGTATTTT.